The clone carrying this TCR beta chain appeared once. Its antigen is unknown. This sample is part of a study of OX40 agonist ivuxolimab in advanced cancers. Study summary: Each patient was given ivuxolimab into a vein every 2 weeks, at 0.01 to 10 mg/kg. Dose-escalation patients' cancers were hepatocellular carcinoma, melanoma, renal cell or head and neck cancer. Prior anti-PD-1, anti-PD-L1 or anti-CTLA-4 therapy was allowed; roughly 40% had some. Study-level points and caveats: Averaging showed that CD8+ T cells had more expanded clones than CD4+ did.

Clones were read by immunoSEQ multiplex PCR, and TCRdb kept only the in-frame ones, dropping some. The table shows about 78,000 clones, with around 94% occurring only once. The source of this sequence is an adult with an advanced solid tumor such as melanoma, head and neck, liver or kidney cancer. This specimen was CD4+ or CD8+ T cells sorted from blood, taken in a trial of the OX40 agonist ivuxolimab.

The CDR3 bases are TGTGCCAGCAGTTACCGGATACAAGAGACCCAGTACTTC. Its protein product is CASSYRIQETQYF. The rearrangement joins TRBV6-5 to TRBJ2-5; no definite D call. Per germline, CDR1 MNHEY and CDR2 SVGAGI. V lost 2 bases, J lost 2 bases, and 6 bases lay in between. CDR3 length equals 13 residues.